This TCR beta chain was profiled in a study of shared clonotypes between healthy human individuals. In the study overall: Donors, aged 18 to 49, were two women and a few men. Broader study findings: Estimated richness values were generally larger in naive subsets than in memory subsets. Sorted-subset samples were not fully sequenced, rarefaction indicated. Apart from blood, nothing was sampled; tissue repertoires likely differ.

This CDR3 has 14 residues. The germline V gene has CDR1 SGHTA and CDR2 FQGNSA. V was clipped by 3 bases and J by 5 bases, with 13 bases between them. Worth noting for this clone: Its target is not known.

Naive CD8 cells comprised CD45RO-negative, CCR7-positively selected cells, excluding terminally differentiated effector memory CD45RA+ cells. Sequencing used immunoSEQ multiplex PCR; TCRdb keeps in-frame clones, though not all of them. Among about 1,800,000 clones listed, around 96% were seen once. The sequenced sample was naive CD8+ T cells sorted from blood. The TCR comes from a young man in good health. The chain joins TRBV7-2 to TRBJ2-5; D tentatively fits TRBD1 or TRBD2 (5 bases each). The CDR3 nucleotides read TGTGCCAGCAGCTTTTTGGGGGACCGGGAGACCCAGTACTTC. Protein sequence: CASSFLGDRETQYF. Full variable domain (outside the CDR3, taken from reference TRBV7-2 and TRBJ2-5): GAGVSQSPSNKVTEKGKDVELRCDPISGHTALYWYRQSLGQGLEFLIYFQGNSAPDKSGLPSDRFSAERTGGSVSTLTIQRTQQEDSAVYLCASSFLGDRETQYFGPGTRLLVL.